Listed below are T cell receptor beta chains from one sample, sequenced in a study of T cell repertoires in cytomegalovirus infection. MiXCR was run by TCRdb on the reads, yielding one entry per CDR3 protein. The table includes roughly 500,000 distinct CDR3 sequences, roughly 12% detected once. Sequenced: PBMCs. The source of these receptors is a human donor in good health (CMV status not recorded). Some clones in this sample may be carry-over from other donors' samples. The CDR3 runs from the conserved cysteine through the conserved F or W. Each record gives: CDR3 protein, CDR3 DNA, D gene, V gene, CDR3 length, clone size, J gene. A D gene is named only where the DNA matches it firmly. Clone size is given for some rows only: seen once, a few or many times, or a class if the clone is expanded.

CDR3aa: CASTLAGVGYNEQFF
CDR3nt: TGTGCCAGCACTCTAGCGGGAGTCGGGTACAATGAGCAGTTCTTC
d_gene: TRBD2
v_gene: TRBV27
len: 15
abundance: many
j_gene: TRBJ2-1

CDR3aa: CASSFMGLASEKLFF
CDR3nt: TGTGCCAGCAGCTTTATGGGACTCGCTTCTGAAAAACTGTTTTTT
d_gene: -
v_gene: TRBV7-9
len: 15
abundance: many
j_gene: TRBJ1-4

CDR3aa: CASSLGPSTEAFF
CDR3nt: TGTGCCAGCAGCTTAGGTCCGAGCACTGAAGCTTTCTTT
d_gene: -
v_gene: TRBV11-1
len: 13
abundance: few
j_gene: TRBJ1-1

CDR3aa: CASRAYNEQFF
CDR3nt: TGTGCCAGCAGGGCTTACAATGAGCAGTTCTTC
d_gene: -
v_gene: TRBV6-2/TRBV6-3
len: 11
abundance: few
j_gene: TRBJ2-1

CDR3aa: CAWSSPPRQNTF
CDR3nt: TGTGCCTGGAGTTCCCCGCCGCGCCAGAACACCTTC
d_gene: -
v_gene: TRBV30
len: 12
abundance: -
j_gene: TRBJ1-2

CDR3aa: CASSRPDNYGYTF
CDR3nt: TGTGCCAGCAGCCGTCCGGACAACTATGGCTACACCTTC
d_gene: -
v_gene: TRBV5-6
len: 13
abundance: many
j_gene: TRBJ1-2

CDR3aa: CASTLAGNTGELFF
CDR3nt: TGTGCCAGCACACTAGCGGGAAACACCGGGGAGCTGTTTTTT
d_gene: TRBD2
v_gene: TRBV2
len: 14
abundance: few
j_gene: TRBJ2-2

CDR3aa: CASSLVEDRSYLNYGYTF
CDR3nt: TGTGCCAGCAGCTTAGTCGAGGACAGATCATACCTTAACTATGGCTACACCTTC
d_gene: -
v_gene: TRBV7-2
len: 18
abundance: many
j_gene: TRBJ1-2

CDR3aa: CSAHKTGVVQETQYF
CDR3nt: TGCAGTGCGCATAAAACAGGGGTGGTACAAGAGACCCAGTACTTC
d_gene: TRBD1
v_gene: TRBV20-1
len: 15
abundance: many
j_gene: TRBJ2-5

CDR3aa: CASSLAAVSTDTQYF
CDR3nt: TGTGCCAGCAGCTTAGCTGCGGTGAGCACAGATACGCAGTATTTT
d_gene: -
v_gene: TRBV11-2
len: 15
abundance: many
j_gene: TRBJ2-3

CDR3aa: CASAPRGLNTEAFF
CDR3nt: TGTGCCAGCGCTCCGAGGGGGCTGAACACTGAAGCTTTCTTT
d_gene: TRBD1
v_gene: TRBV19
len: 14
abundance: few
j_gene: TRBJ1-1

CDR3aa: CASSPWRGTGELFF
CDR3nt: TGTGCCAGCAGCCCCTGGCGGGGGACCGGGGAGCTGTTTTTT
d_gene: TRBD2
v_gene: TRBV3-1
len: 14
abundance: -
j_gene: TRBJ2-2

CDR3aa: CASSTSGQPDSPLHF
CDR3nt: TGTGCCAGCAGCACCTCGGGACAGCCCGACTCACCCCTCCACTTT
d_gene: TRBD1
v_gene: TRBV6-4
len: 15
abundance: many
j_gene: TRBJ1-6

CDR3aa: CSARAGETQYF
CDR3nt: TGCAGTGCTAGAGCAGGGGAGACCCAGTACTTC
d_gene: -
v_gene: TRBV20-1
len: 11
abundance: many
j_gene: TRBJ2-5

CDR3aa: CASSQTTGATGANVLTF
CDR3nt: TGCGCCAGCAGCCAAACGACAGGGGCTACTGGGGCCAACGTCCTGACTTTC
d_gene: TRBD1
v_gene: TRBV4-1
len: 17
abundance: many
j_gene: TRBJ2-6